This is a list of T cell receptor beta chains from one sample in a study of post-analysis software for immune sequencing data. TCRdb reprocessed the PCR reads with MiXCR, giving one entry per CDR3 protein. Altogether around 260,000 distinct CDR3 sequences are present, around 34% being singletons, with the ten largest covering around 5%. Sequenced sample: blood. The receptors were sampled from a girl under 18 with multiple sclerosis. CDR3s include the opening cysteine and the closing phenylalanine or tryptophan. D genes are given only for firm matches. Size is omitted from some rows. Given values are once, few, many or a class for expanded clones.

D gene	clone size	V gene	J gene	CDR3 protein	CDR3 DNA
TRBD1	-	TRBV10-3	TRBJ2-2	CAIPSRQPGQGVTGELFF	TGTGCCATTCCTTCCCGACAACCGGGACAGGGGGTTACCGGGGAGCTGTTTTTT
-	many	TRBV20-1	TRBJ2-3	CSVAFLALLGTDTQYF	TGCAGTGTCGCCTTCCTAGCGCTTCTGGGCACAGATACGCAGTATTTT
TRBD1	-	TRBV6-6	TRBJ1-5	CASNEQGGQPQHF	TGTGCCAGCAACGAACAGGGGGGGCAGCCCCAGCATTTT
-	-	TRBV20-1	TRBJ1-2	CSATSGGGGGYTF	TGCAGTGCCACGTCTGGAGGGGGAGGCGGCTACACCTTC
-	few	TRBV6-1	TRBJ1-3	CASSSGVSGNTIYF	TGTGCCAGCAGTTCGGGGGTCTCTGGAAACACCATATATTTT
-	-	TRBV9	TRBJ2-7	CASSVAGTYGSAYEQYF	TGTGCCAGCAGCGTAGCTGGGACGTATGGGTCAGCCTACGAGCAGTACTTC
-	many	TRBV24-1	TRBJ2-3	CATSDLGDGDVSTDTQYF	TGTGCCACCAGTGATTTAGGGGACGGGGACGTTAGCACAGATACGCAGTATTTT
TRBD1	-	TRBV4-1	TRBJ1-2	CASRTPGQGAFSNGYTF	TGCGCCAGCAGAACTCCGGGACAGGGGGCATTTAGTAATGGCTACACCTTC
-	-	TRBV20-1	TRBJ1-1	CSAVEGIEAFF	TGCAGTGCTGTTGAGGGAATTGAAGCTTTCTTT
-	-	TRBV5-1	TRBJ2-6	CASSLVQGSGANVLTF	TGCGCCAGCAGCTTGGTCCAGGGGTCCGGGGCCAACGTCCTGACTTTC
-	-	TRBV7-2	TRBJ2-2	CASSLAFPPGELFF	TGTGCCAGCAGCTTAGCGTTCCCCCCCGGGGAGCTGTTTTTT
-	many	TRBV5-1	TRBJ1-5	CASSLSSGSHQPQHF	TGCGCCAGCAGCTTGAGTTCGGGTAGCCATCAGCCCCAGCATTTT
-	many	TRBV4-2	TRBJ2-1	CASSQKLALEQFF	TGTGCCAGCAGCCAAAAACTAGCCTTGGAGCAGTTCTTC
-	few	TRBV7-6	TRBJ1-1	CASSTLGGGEAFF	TGTGCCAGCAGCACACTAGGTGGCGGTGAAGCTTTCTTT
-	-	TRBV5-1	TRBJ2-2	CASSSDGLTGELFF	TGCGCCAGCAGCTCGGACGGATTAACCGGGGAGCTGTTTTTT
-	-	TRBV7-6	TRBJ1-2	CASSLAVRGDGGDGYTF	TGTGCCAGCAGCTTAGCCGTCAGGGGAGATGGGGGAGATGGCTACACCTTC
-	many	TRBV29-1	TRBJ2-5	CSVATGLGAETQYF	TGCAGCGTTGCTACAGGGTTGGGTGCTGAGACCCAGTACTTC
-	-	TRBV20-1	TRBJ2-7	CSARDRRSSYEQHF	TGCAGTGCTAGAGATAGGCGGAGCTCCTACGAGCAGCACTTC
TRBD1	-	TRBV12-5	TRBJ1-1	CASGLVPGGGTEAFF	TGTGCTAGTGGTTTGGTACCAGGGGGAGGCACTGAAGCTTTCTTT
-	many	TRBV7-9	TRBJ2-1	CASSVTKGSLAALYNEQFF	TGTGCCAGCAGCGTTACTAAGGGATCCTTAGCGGCCCTCTACAATGAGCAGTTCTTC
-	few	TRBV28	TRBJ1-1	CASSFLDKNTEAFF	TGTGCCAGCAGTTTCCTCGACAAGAACACTGAAGCTTTCTTT
TRBD1	few	TRBV20-1	TRBJ1-2	CSATGQEGNYGYTF	TGCAGTGCTACGGGACAGGAGGGTAACTATGGCTACACCTTC
TRBD2	-	TRBV20-1	TRBJ2-1	CSAPAGPLDEQFF	TGCAGTGCCCCAGCGGGACCCCTGGATGAGCAGTTCTTC
-	few	TRBV5-5	TRBJ1-1	CASQKENTEAFF	TGTGCCAGCCAGAAAGAGAACACTGAAGCTTTCTTT
-	-	TRBV5-1	TRBJ1-1	CASSVGASTEAFF	TGCGCCAGCAGCGTTGGGGCGAGCACTGAAGCTTTCTTT
-	few	TRBV7-2	TRBJ2-5	CASSLGRAVQETQYF	TGTGCCAGCAGCTTAGGTCGGGCAGTTCAAGAGACCCAGTACTTC
-	-	TRBV5-1	TRBJ2-1	CASSLAGFNEQFF	TGCGCCAGCAGCTTGGCGGGGTTCAATGAGCAGTTCTTC
-	few	TRBV9	TRBJ1-1	CASSPYTGTNTEAFF	TGTGCCAGCAGCCCCTACACCGGCACGAACACTGAAGCTTTCTTT
-	-	TRBV7-8	TRBJ2-5	CASSLIHSESLQETQYF	TGTGCCAGCAGCTTAATCCATTCAGAATCGCTACAAGAGACCCAGTACTTC
TRBD1	many	TRBV2	TRBJ2-1	CASSRRTGPDREQFF	TGTGCCAGCAGCCGGCGGACAGGACCGGACCGGGAGCAGTTCTTC
-	many	TRBV29-1	TRBJ1-4	CSVLLNNEKLFF	TGCAGCGTTCTTCTGAATAATGAAAAACTGTTTTTT
TRBD1	-	TRBV9	TRBJ2-7	CASSVAGTGSYEQYF	TGTGCCAGCAGCGTAGCGGGGACAGGGTCGTACGAGCAGTACTTC